The rows below give T cell receptor beta chains drawn from one sample of a study of blood T cells in healthy people across ages. MiXCR, run by TCRdb on the 5' RACE reads, gives a single entry per CDR3 protein. The sample holds nearly 800,000 distinct CDR3 sequences; approximately 25% are singletons and the top ten take roughly 3.5%. These data were also filed under a second study, of T cells of mothers and their children.

The sample was blood. The receptor set was obtained from a boy aged 5-17 years in good health. CDR3s include the opening cysteine and the closing phenylalanine or tryptophan. Fields, in order: CDR3 DNA, CDR3 protein, J gene, clone size, D gene, V gene. D genes are given only for firm matches. The size entry is marked missing in some rows and otherwise reads once, few, many or a size class.

CDR3nt: TGTGCCAGCAGTTTTGAGGGTCCCTACAATGAGCAGTTCTTC; CDR3aa: CASSFEGPYNEQFF; j_gene: TRBJ2-1; abundance: few; d_gene: .; v_gene: TRBV27
CDR3nt: TGTGCCAGCAGCCAAGATGAATGGGAGCACTCCTACAATGAGCAGTTCTTC; CDR3aa: CASSQDEWEHSYNEQFF; j_gene: TRBJ2-1; abundance: few; d_gene: .; v_gene: TRBV3-1
CDR3nt: TGTGCCAGCAGCCCATGGACTAGCGGGGAGACCCAGTACTTC; CDR3aa: CASSPWTSGETQYF; j_gene: TRBJ2-5; abundance: .; d_gene: TRBD2; v_gene: TRBV14
CDR3nt: TGCAGCGTAGCCCCCACAGATACGCAGTATTTT; CDR3aa: CSVAPTDTQYF; j_gene: TRBJ2-3; abundance: many; d_gene: .; v_gene: TRBV29-1
CDR3nt: TGCGCCAGCAGCGAAGGACAGGGGCTAAACATTCAGTACTTC; CDR3aa: CASSEGQGLNIQYF; j_gene: TRBJ2-4; abundance: few; d_gene: TRBD1; v_gene: TRBV5-1
CDR3nt: TGTGCCACCAGCACCGTCGGCACCACGGATTCACCCCTCCACTTT; CDR3aa: CATSTVGTTDSPLHF; j_gene: TRBJ1-6; abundance: .; d_gene: .; v_gene: TRBV15
CDR3nt: TGCAGTGCTCTCGATCCCACCCGGGACAGGGTTTTTGAGCAGTTCTTC; CDR3aa: CSALDPTRDRVFEQFF; j_gene: TRBJ2-1; abundance: few; d_gene: TRBD1; v_gene: TRBV20-1
CDR3nt: TGCGCCAGCAGCGGACAGGGGGGAACTAATGAAAAACTGTTTTTT; CDR3aa: CASSGQGGTNEKLFF; j_gene: TRBJ1-4; abundance: .; d_gene: TRBD1; v_gene: TRBV5-1
CDR3nt: TGTGCCAGCAGCAAGAGGGCAGGGTCCTACGAGCAGTACTTC; CDR3aa: CASSKRAGSYEQYF; j_gene: TRBJ2-7; abundance: .; d_gene: .; v_gene: TRBV21-1
CDR3nt: TGCAGCGTTGAAGATCTGAGAGACAGGGACGAGCAGTACTTC; CDR3aa: CSVEDLRDRDEQYF; j_gene: TRBJ2-7; abundance: .; d_gene: TRBD1; v_gene: TRBV29-1
CDR3nt: TGTGCCAGCAGCTTAGATCTAGCGGGGTTTTACGAGCAGTACTTC; CDR3aa: CASSLDLAGFYEQYF; j_gene: TRBJ2-7; abundance: few; d_gene: TRBD2; v_gene: TRBV7-2
CDR3nt: TGCGCCAGCAGCCAAGAACCCGGGGCGAGGGCCGGGGAGCTGTTTTTT; CDR3aa: CASSQEPGARAGELFF; j_gene: TRBJ2-2; abundance: .; d_gene: .; v_gene: TRBV4-1
CDR3nt: TGCAGTGCTAGAGATGGGGCCCCTAGCGGGGGGCCTCTAGCCAAAAACATTCAGTACTTC; CDR3aa: CSARDGAPSGGPLAKNIQYF; j_gene: TRBJ2-4; abundance: few; d_gene: TRBD2; v_gene: TRBV20-1
CDR3nt: TGTGCCACCAGCAGAGATCTCGGGGGGGCGAGCAATCAGCCCCAGCATTTT; CDR3aa: CATSRDLGGASNQPQHF; j_gene: TRBJ1-5; abundance: .; d_gene: .; v_gene: TRBV15
CDR3nt: TGCAGTGCCAGAGGACTAGCGGAAGGCACAGATACGCAGTATTTT; CDR3aa: CSARGLAEGTDTQYF; j_gene: TRBJ2-3; abundance: .; d_gene: TRBD2; v_gene: TRBV20-1
CDR3nt: TGCGCCAGCAGCTTGGCTGTGGGGCCAGAGACCCAGTACTTC; CDR3aa: CASSLAVGPETQYF; j_gene: TRBJ2-5; abundance: .; d_gene: .; v_gene: TRBV5-1
CDR3nt: TGCGCCAGCAGCCAGGGGGAGGGGGTCGATGAGCAGTTCTTC; CDR3aa: CASSQGEGVDEQFF; j_gene: TRBJ2-1; abundance: .; d_gene: .; v_gene: TRBV4-1
CDR3nt: TGTGCCAGCAGTGATTTCGGAGGATATCAGCCCCAGCATTTT; CDR3aa: CASSDFGGYQPQHF; j_gene: TRBJ1-5; abundance: .; d_gene: .; v_gene: TRBV6-1
CDR3nt: TGCAGCACATGGGAGGGGGGGGAGCAGTACTTC; CDR3aa: CSTWEGGEQYF; j_gene: TRBJ2-7; abundance: .; d_gene: .; v_gene: TRBV29-1
CDR3nt: TGTGCCAGCAGCTATAGCGGTCCCCCGGAGACCCAGTACTTC; CDR3aa: CASSYSGPPETQYF; j_gene: TRBJ2-5; abundance: few; d_gene: .; v_gene: TRBV5-5
CDR3nt: TGCAGTGCGGCCCGGACAGGCAACTATGGCTACACCTTC; CDR3aa: CSAARTGNYGYTF; j_gene: TRBJ1-2; abundance: .; d_gene: TRBD1; v_gene: TRBV20-1
CDR3nt: TGTGCCAGCAGTTTATTGCAGGCCTATGGCTACACCTTC; CDR3aa: CASSLLQAYGYTF; j_gene: TRBJ1-2; abundance: .; d_gene: .; v_gene: TRBV28
CDR3nt: TGTGCCAGCAGCTTAGTCTCGGAATACTATGGCTACACCTTC; CDR3aa: CASSLVSEYYGYTF; j_gene: TRBJ1-2; abundance: .; d_gene: .; v_gene: TRBV7-9
CDR3nt: TGTGCCAGCAGTTTTTTCCGGACGGACTATGGCTGCACCTTC; CDR3aa: CASSFFRTDYGCTF; j_gene: TRBJ1-2; abundance: .; d_gene: .; v_gene: TRBV27
CDR3nt: TGCGCCAGCAGCTGGACCGCCGGGGGGAGCGGAGAAAAACTGTTTTTT; CDR3aa: CASSWTAGGSGEKLFF; j_gene: TRBJ1-4; abundance: many; d_gene: .; v_gene: TRBV5-1
CDR3nt: TGCGCCAGCAGCCAAGATCAGGGCGATACGCAGTATTTT; CDR3aa: CASSQDQGDTQYF; j_gene: TRBJ2-3; abundance: few; d_gene: .; v_gene: TRBV4-3
CDR3nt: TGTGCCAGCAGTCCAAGGGGGCGGCTAAGCAATCAGCCCCAGCATTTT; CDR3aa: CASSPRGRLSNQPQHF; j_gene: TRBJ1-5; abundance: .; d_gene: TRBD1; v_gene: TRBV7-2